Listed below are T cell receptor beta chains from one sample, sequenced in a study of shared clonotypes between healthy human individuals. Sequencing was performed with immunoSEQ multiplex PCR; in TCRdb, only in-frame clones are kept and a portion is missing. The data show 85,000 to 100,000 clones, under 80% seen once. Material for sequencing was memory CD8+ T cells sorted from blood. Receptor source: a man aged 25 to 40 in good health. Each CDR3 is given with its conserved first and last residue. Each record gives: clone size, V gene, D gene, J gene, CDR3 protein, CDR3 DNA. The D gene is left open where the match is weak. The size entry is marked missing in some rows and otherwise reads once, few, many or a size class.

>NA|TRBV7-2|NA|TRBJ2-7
CASSYRALQGREQYF
TGTGCCAGCAGCTACAGGGCCCTGCAAGGACGCGAGCAGTACTTC
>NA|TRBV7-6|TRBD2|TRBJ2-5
CASSLVLRLATQETQYF
TGTGCCAGCAGCTTAGTCCTGAGACTAGCGACCCAAGAGACCCAGTACTTC
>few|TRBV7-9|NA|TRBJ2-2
CASSITGLGNTGELFF
TGTGCCAGCAGCATAACAGGTCTCGGGAACACCGGGGAGCTGTTTTTT
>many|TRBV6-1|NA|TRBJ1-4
CASSEALGAGNEKLFF
TGTGCCAGCAGTGAAGCGCTTGGGGCAGGCAATGAAAAACTGTTTTTT
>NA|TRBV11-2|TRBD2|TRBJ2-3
CASSEYGLASTDTQYF
TGTGCCAGCAGCGAATATGGACTAGCAAGCACAGATACGCAGTATTTT
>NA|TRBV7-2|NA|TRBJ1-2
CASSLALRGRGYGYTF
TGTGCCAGCAGCTTAGCGCTGCGGGGAAGGGGCTATGGCTACACCTTC
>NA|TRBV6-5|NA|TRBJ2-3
CASSPMIGDTQYF
TGTGCCAGCAGCCCGATGATTGGAGATACGCAGTATTTT
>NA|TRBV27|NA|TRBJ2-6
CASSFAGAEGANVLTF
TGTGCCAGCAGTTTCGCGGGGGCGGAAGGGGCCAACGTCCTGACTTTC
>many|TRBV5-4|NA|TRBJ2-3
CASSLFGIGSDTQYF
TGTGCCAGCAGCTTGTTCGGGATAGGGTCAGATACGCAGTATTTT
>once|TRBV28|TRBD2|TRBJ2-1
CASSLTWAVGRARNEQFF
TGTGCCAGCAGTTTAACTTGGGCTGTCGGGAGGGCCCGCAATGAGCAGTTCTTC
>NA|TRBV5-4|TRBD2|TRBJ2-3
CASSFLAGVFRTDTQYF
TGTGCCAGCAGCTTTCTAGCGGGAGTTTTTCGCACAGATACGCAGTATTTT
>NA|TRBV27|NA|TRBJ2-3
CASSLSLRGVDTQYF
NA
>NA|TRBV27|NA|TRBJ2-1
CASSSGSYNEQFF
TGTGCCAGCAGTTCAGGATCCTACAATGAGCAGTTCTTC
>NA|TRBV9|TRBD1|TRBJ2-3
CASSAEGARTDTQYF
TGTGCCAGCAGCGCCGAGGGGGCTCGCACAGATACGCAGTATTTT
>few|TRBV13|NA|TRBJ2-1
CASSLGSAGYNEQFF
TGTGCCAGCAGCTTAGGTAGCGCCGGCTACAATGAGCAGTTCTTC
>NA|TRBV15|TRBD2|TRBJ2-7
CATSRDKSGSLHEQYF
TGTGCCACCAGCAGAGACAAAAGCGGGAGTTTACACGAGCAGTACTTC
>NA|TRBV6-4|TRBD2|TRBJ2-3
CASSAGLAETDTQYF
TGTGCCAGCAGTGCGGGACTAGCGGAGACAGATACGCAGTATTTT
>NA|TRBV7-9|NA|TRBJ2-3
CASSYTLGADTQYF
TGTGCCAGCAGCTATACTTTAGGAGCGGATACGCAGTATTTT
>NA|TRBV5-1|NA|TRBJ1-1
CASSLFGGIMNTEAFF
TGCGCCAGCAGCTTGTTCGGGGGGATCATGAACACTGAAGCTTTCTTT
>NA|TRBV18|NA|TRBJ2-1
CASSIGTQGDYNEQFF
TGTGCCAGCTCAATAGGGACCCAAGGGGACTACAATGAGCAGTTCTTC
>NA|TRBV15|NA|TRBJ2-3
CATSRDSVAPGTDTQYF
TGTGCCACCAGCAGAGATTCAGTGGCCCCTGGCACAGATACGCAGTATTTT
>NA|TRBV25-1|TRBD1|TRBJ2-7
CASSDRQGDEQYF
TGTGCCAGCAGTGACCGACAGGGAGATGAGCAGTACTTC
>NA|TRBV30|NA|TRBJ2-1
CAWSPLAVNEQFF
TGTGCCTGGAGTCCACTAGCAGTCAATGAGCAGTTCTTC
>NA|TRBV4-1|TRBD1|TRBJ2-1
CASSQGGTAYNEQFF
TGCGCCAGCAGCCAAGGGGGGACAGCCTACAATGAGCAGTTCTTC
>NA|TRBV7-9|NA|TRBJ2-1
CASSLPAGRDEQFF
TGTGCCAGCAGCTTGCCCGCAGGGAGAGATGAGCAGTTCTTC
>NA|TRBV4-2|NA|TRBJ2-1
CAIAPSLGGVNEQFF
TGTGCCATTGCGCCCTCTTTGGGGGGAGTCAATGAGCAGTTCTTC
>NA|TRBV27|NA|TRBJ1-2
CASSLKDGYGYTF
TGTGCCAGCAGTTTGAAGGACGGATATGGCTACACCTTC
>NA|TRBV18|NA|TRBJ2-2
CASSQRQDQPGTGELFF
TGTGCCAGCTCACAACGACAGGACCAGCCAGGAACCGGGGAGCTGTTTTTT
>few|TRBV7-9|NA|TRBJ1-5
CASRGPRGNQPQHF
TGTGCCAGCAGGGGCCCCAGGGGCAATCAGCCCCAGCATTTT
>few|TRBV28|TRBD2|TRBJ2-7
CASSLLGGRHSYEQYF
TGTGCCAGCAGTTTATTAGGCGGGAGACATTCCTACGAGCAGTACTTC
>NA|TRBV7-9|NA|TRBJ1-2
CASSPGDTWDYGYTF
TGTGCCAGCAGCCCGGGGGACACTTGGGACTATGGCTACACCTTC
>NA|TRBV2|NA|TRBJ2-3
CASTGGLGTDTQYF
TGTGCCAGCACCGGAGGTCTCGGCACAGATACGCAGTATTTT
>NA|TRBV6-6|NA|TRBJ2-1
CASSYGSGGRGQFF
TGTGCCAGCAGTTATGGGTCTGGGGGGCGGGGGCAGTTCTTC
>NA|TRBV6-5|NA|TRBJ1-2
CASRERDYGYTF
TGTGCCAGCAGAGAGAGGGACTATGGCTACACCTTC
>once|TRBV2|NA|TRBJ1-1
CASTGDAEAFF
TGTGCCAGCACCGGGGACGCTGAAGCTTTCTTT
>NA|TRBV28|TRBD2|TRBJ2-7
CASGEGHSYEQYF
TGTGCCAGCGGGGAGGGGCACTCCTACGAGCAGTACTTC
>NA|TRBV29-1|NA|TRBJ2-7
CSVVVQAYEQYF
TGCAGCGTTGTAGTCCAGGCCTACGAGCAGTACTTC
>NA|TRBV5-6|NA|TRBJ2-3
CASSLASRADTQYF
TGTGCCAGCAGCTTGGCCTCGAGGGCGGATACGCAGTATTTT
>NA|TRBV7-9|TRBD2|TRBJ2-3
CASSTASGSTDTQYF
TGTGCCAGCAGCACCGCTAGCGGGAGCACAGATACGCAGTATTTT
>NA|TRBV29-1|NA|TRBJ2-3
CSVEVRSPNLFSGTQYF
TGCAGCGTTGAAGTAAGGTCGCCGAACCTATTTTCTGGTACGCAGTATTTT
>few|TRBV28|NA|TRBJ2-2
CASSSLKSGELFF
TGTGCCAGCAGTTCATTGAAGTCCGGGGAGCTGTTTTTT
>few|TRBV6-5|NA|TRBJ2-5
CASSYSPGGEETQYF
TGTGCCAGCAGTTACTCGCCCGGGGGAGAAGAGACCCAGTACTTC
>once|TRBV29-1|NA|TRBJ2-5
CSVVPGQETQYF
TGCAGCGTTGTCCCAGGCCAAGAGACCCAGTACTTC
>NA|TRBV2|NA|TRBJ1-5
CASSAAGHAGHNQPQHF
TGTGCCAGCTCAGCAGCCGGCCACGCAGGCCACAATCAGCCCCAGCATTTT
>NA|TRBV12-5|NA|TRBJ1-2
CASGPRGGYTF
TGTGCTAGTGGTCCCCGGGGCGGCTACACCTTC